These 13 T cell receptor beta chains were sequenced from one sample in a study of blood T cell repertoires in COVID-19. Generated by immunoSEQ multiplex PCR, the TCRdb table keeps only in-frame clones and is missing some. The sample lists about 110,000 clones, over 70% occurring once. The sequencing input was peripheral blood. The receptors here all came from a woman in her sixties or seventies with acute or convalescent COVID-19.

This clone was recorded only once. The chain is built from TRBV5-4 and TRBJ1-6, with D perhaps matching TRBD1 (5 bases). V was cut by 0 bases and J by 4 bases, with 11 bases left in between. The CDR3 has 16 residues. Per germline, CDR1 SGHNT and CDR2 YYREEE (reference sequence). CDR3 sequence reads: CASSLEGRGYNSPLHF. In DNA form, the CDR3 reads TGTGCCAGCAGCTTGGAGGGGCGCGGTTATAATTCACCCCTCCACTTT. The complete variable domain, with remaining parts taken from reference TRBV5-4 and TRBJ1-6, reads ETGVTQSPTHLIKTRGQQVTLRCSSQSGHNTVSWYQQALGQGPQFIFQYYREEENGRGNFPPRFSGLQFPNYSSELNVNALELDDSALYLCASSLEGRGYNSPLHFGNGTRLTVT.

The V and J genes are TRBV18 and TRBJ1-3; D might be TRBD1 (6 bases). The germline V and J ends were trimmed by 5 bases and 0 bases, with 14 bases remaining between them. Germline values: CDR1 KGHSH, CDR2 LQKENI. The CDR3 is 16 amino acids. This chain's CDR3 is CASSNELGASGNTIYF. The CDR3 DNA follows: TGTGCCAGCTCAAATGAGTTGGGGGCCTCTGGAAACACCATATATTTT.

This clone was detected only once. V and J are TRBV4-2 and TRBJ2-1; 8 bases match TRBD2. CDR3 length: 17 residues. Germline V gives CDR1 LGHNA, CDR2 YNFKEQ. Unmatched junction bases numbered 15, after V lost 4 bases and J lost 7 bases. For the CDR3, the DNA is TGTGCCAGCAGCCCCCGCTCAGCGGGGGCCGGGCGGAATGAGCAGTTCTTC. Its protein product is CASSPRSAGAGRNEQFF.

This clone was detected once. The chain joins TRBV25-1 to TRBJ1-4; 10 positions agree with TRBD1. The CDR3 covers 14 residues. Trimming at V came to 4 bases and at J to 8 bases, leaving 4 bases not matched to a gene. CDR1 is MGHDK and CDR2 is SYGVNS in the germline V gene. CDR3 DNA sequence: TGTGCCAGCAGTGGACAGGGGGCTTGGGAAAAACTGTTTTTT. This codes for CASSGQGAWEKLFF.

The V and J genes are TRBV5-1 and TRBJ2-2, with D possibly being TRBD2 (5 bases). This CDR3 region has 15 residues. V was clipped by 2 bases and J by 2 bases, with 10 bases between them. Germline assignment: CDR1 SGHRS and CDR2 YFSETQ. The DNA of the CDR3 is TGCGCCAGCAGCTTACGGAGGCCAAACACCGGGGAGCTGTTTTTT. Translating gives CASSLRRPNTGELFF.

The chain combines TRBV23-1 with TRBJ2-1, with D maybe TRBD2 (5 bases). TRBV23-1 is placed among ORFs of uncertain function. Trimming removed 4 bases from V and 0 bases from J, with 13 bases in between. This CDR3 has 16 residues. The CDR3 protein is CASSPVEGSSYNEQFF. DNA for the CDR3: TGCGCCAGCAGTCCCGTGGAAGGGAGCTCCTACAATGAGCAGTTCTTC.

This chain connects TRBV5-1 to TRBJ2-7; D possibly corresponds to TRBD1 (5 bases). From germline, CDR1 is SGHRS and CDR2 YFSETQ. The length of the CDR3 is 14 residues. V dropped 4 bases and J dropped 2 bases, with 13 bases sitting between them. The CDR3 DNA follows: TGCGCCAGCAGCGCGCGAACAGGAGCCTACGAGCAGTACTTC. Protein product: CASSARTGAYEQYF.

The rearrangement uses TRBV5-6 and TRBJ1-1, with 8 bases identical to TRBD1. Germline loops: CDR1 SGHDT, CDR2 YYEEEE. J was trimmed by 7 bases and V by 2 bases; bases with no gene match: 16. The CDR3 runs to 17 residues. CDR3 DNA: TGTGCCAGCAGCTTATGGGCCACCGGGACAGGACGGCGTGAAGCTTTCTTT. Its translation: CASSLWATGTGRREAFF.

The CDR3, as DNA: TGTGCCAGCAGAGTGGGACAGCCGACTTACGAGCAGTACTTC. As protein: CASRVGQPTYEQYF. The chain carries TRBV6-5 and TRBJ2-7; 7 bases agree with TRBD1. Germline assignment: CDR1 MNHEY and CDR2 SVGAGI. The CDR3 is 14 residues long. The V gene end was trimmed by 6 bases and the J gene end by 4 bases; junction bases not matched to a gene: 9.

The V call is TRBV11-1, the J call TRBJ2-2; tentative D call: TRBD1 (6 bases). Looked up from germline, CDR1 is SGHAT and CDR2 is FQDESV (reference sequence). CDR3 length equals 15 residues. V was trimmed by 2 bases and J by 0 bases, leaving 7 bases between them. This CDR3 is CASSLRGTNTGELFF. CDR3 nucleotides: TGTGCCAGCAGCTTAAGGGGGACGAACACCGGGGAGCTGTTTTTT.

The sample holds a few counts of this clone. This sequence joins TRBV4-2 and TRBJ1-1; 7 bases match TRBD1. J gave up 0 bases and V 3 bases, and 1 base lay outside the gene matches. The CDR3 contains 14 residues. Germline-derived CDR1 and CDR2 are LGHNA and YNFKEQ. CDR3 sequence (DNA): TGTGCCAGCAGCCACGGACAGGTGAACACTGAAGCTTTCTTT. Its translation: CASSHGQVNTEAFF.

This chain links TRBV6-5 with TRBJ1-2; the match to TRBD1 covers 7 bases. CDR3 length equals 15 residues. In germline, CDR1 is MNHEY, CDR2 SVGAGI. V trimming: 0 bases; J trimming: 0 bases; junction bases outside the gene matches: 1. The CDR3 loop is CASSYSGTANYGYTF. Here the CDR3 DNA reads TGTGCCAGCAGTTACTCAGGGACAGCTAACTATGGCTACACCTTC.

The J gene is TRBJ1-1, the V gene TRBV12-5; 7 positions agree with TRBD1. This CDR3 has 15 amino acids. Germline V CDR1 and CDR2: LGHNT, FRNRAP. The ends lost 5 bases at V and 8 bases at J; junction bases unmatched: 14. The CDR3 is CASGASGQINSEAFF. The DNA of the CDR3 is TGTGCTAGTGGTGCGTCGGGACAGATTAATTCGGAAGCTTTCTTT.